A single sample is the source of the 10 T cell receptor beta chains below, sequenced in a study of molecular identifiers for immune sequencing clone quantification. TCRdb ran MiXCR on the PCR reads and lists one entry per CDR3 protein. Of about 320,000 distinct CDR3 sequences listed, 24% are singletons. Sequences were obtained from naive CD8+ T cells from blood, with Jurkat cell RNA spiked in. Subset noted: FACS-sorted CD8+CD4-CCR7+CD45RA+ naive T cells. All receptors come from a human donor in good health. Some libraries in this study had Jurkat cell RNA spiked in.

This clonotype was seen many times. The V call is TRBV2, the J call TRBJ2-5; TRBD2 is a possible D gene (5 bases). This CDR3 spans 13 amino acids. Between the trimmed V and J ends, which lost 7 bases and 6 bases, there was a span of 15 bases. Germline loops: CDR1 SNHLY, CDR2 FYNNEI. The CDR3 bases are TGTGCCAGCACCCGGGCCCCGGGGAAGACCCAGTACTTC. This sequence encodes CASTRAPGKTQYF.

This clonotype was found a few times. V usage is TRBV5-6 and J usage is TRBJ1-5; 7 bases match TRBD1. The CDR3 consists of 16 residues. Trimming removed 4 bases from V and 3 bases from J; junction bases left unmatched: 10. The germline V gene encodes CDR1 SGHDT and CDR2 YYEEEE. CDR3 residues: CASSAKGTASNQPQHF. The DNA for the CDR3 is TGTGCCAGCAGCGCCAAGGGGACAGCTTCCAATCAGCCCCAGCATTTT.

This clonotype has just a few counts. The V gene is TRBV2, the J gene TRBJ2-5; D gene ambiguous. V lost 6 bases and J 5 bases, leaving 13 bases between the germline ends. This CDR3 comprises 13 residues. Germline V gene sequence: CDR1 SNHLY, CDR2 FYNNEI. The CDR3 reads CASRIAIRETQYF. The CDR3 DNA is TGTGCCAGCAGGATAGCCATCCGGGAGACCCAGTACTTC.

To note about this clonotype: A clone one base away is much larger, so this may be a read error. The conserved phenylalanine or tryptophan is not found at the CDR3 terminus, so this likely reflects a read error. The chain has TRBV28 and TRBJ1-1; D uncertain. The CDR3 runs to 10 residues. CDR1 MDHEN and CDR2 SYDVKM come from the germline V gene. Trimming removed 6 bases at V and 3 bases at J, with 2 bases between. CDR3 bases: TGTGCCAGCAGCGACACTGAAGCTTTCTCT. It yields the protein CASSDTEAFS.

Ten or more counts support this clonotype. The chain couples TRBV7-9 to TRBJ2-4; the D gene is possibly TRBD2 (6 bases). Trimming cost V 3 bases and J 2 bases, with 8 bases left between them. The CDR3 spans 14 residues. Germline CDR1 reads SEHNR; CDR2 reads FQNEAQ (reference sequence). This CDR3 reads CASSLGGTKNIQYF. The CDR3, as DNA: TGTGCCAGCAGCTTGGGAGGTACCAAAAACATTCAGTACTTC. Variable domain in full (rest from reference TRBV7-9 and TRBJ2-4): DTGVSQNPRHKITKRGQNVTFRCDPISEHNRLYWYRQTLGQGPEFLTYFQNEAQLEKSRLLSDRFSAERPKGSFSTLEIQRTEQGDSAMYLCASSLGGTKNIQYFGAGTRLSVL.

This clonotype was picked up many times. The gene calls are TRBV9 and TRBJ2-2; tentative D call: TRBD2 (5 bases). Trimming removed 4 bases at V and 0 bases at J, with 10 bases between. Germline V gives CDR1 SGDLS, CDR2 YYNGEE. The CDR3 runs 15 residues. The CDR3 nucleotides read TGTGCCAGCAGCTTTAGGACTGCGAACACCGGGGAGCTGTTTTTT. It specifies CASSFRTANTGELFF.

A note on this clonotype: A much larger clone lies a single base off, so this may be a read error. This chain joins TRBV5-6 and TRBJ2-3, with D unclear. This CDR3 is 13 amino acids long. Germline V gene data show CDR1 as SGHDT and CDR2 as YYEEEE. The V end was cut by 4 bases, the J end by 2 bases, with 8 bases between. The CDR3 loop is CASSPTHTDTQYF. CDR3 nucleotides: TGTGCCAGCAGCCCGACGCACACAGATACGCAGTATTTT.

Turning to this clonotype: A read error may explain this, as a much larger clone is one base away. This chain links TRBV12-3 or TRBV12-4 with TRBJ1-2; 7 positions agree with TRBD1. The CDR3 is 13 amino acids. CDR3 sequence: CASRTGQSYGYIF. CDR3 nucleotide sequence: TGTGCCAGCAGAACGGGACAGAGCTATGGCTACATCTTC.

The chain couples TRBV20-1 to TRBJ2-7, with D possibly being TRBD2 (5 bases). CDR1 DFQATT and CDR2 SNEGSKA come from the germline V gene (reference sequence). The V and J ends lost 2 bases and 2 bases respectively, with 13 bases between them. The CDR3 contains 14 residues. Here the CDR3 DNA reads TGCAGTGCTAGATCGAACGAGGGAACCTACGAGCAGTACTTC. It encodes CSARSNEGTYEQYF.

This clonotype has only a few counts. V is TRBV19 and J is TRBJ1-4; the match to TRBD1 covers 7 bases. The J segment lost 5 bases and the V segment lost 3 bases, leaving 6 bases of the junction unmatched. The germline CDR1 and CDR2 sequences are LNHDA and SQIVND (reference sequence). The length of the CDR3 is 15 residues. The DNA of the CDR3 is TGTGCCAGTAGTATGTGGGACAGCGAGAATGAAAAACTGTTTTTT. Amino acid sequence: CASSMWDSENEKLFF.